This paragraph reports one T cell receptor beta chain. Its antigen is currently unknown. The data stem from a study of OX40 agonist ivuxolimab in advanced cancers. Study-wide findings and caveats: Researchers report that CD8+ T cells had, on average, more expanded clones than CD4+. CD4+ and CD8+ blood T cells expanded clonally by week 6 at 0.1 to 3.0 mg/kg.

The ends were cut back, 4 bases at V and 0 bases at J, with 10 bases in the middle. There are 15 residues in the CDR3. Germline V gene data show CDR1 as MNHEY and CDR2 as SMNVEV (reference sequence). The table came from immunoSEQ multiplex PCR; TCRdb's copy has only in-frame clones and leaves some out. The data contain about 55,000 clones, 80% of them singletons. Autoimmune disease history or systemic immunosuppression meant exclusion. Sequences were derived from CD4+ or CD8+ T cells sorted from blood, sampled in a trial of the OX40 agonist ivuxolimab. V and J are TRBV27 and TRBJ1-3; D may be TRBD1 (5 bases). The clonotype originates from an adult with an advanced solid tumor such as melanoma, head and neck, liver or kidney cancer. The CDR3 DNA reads TGTGCCAGCAGTTCGGGACCGATCTCTGGAAACACCATATATTTT. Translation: CASSSGPISGNTIYF.